This T cell receptor beta chain was obtained from a study of T cell clones after liver transplantation. As for the study in general: Apart from a few HCV-positive recipients, transplants were for non-autoimmune, non-viral reasons. Without induction therapy, subjects received standard immunosuppression until 12-24 months post-transplant. Study observations and caveats: Migration into the graft, not deletion, may explain lost graft donor-reactive T cells. Small, mixed patient groups and varying post-transplant times limit these conclusions.

The method was immunoSEQ multiplex PCR; TCRdb's version includes in-frame clones alone and lacks a portion of them. The data hold approximately 55,000 clones, with over 70% observed a single time. V trimming: 0 bases; J trimming: 5 bases; junction bases outside the gene matches: 10. The CDR3 spans 17 residues. Germline CDR1 is ENHRY and CDR2 is SYGVKD. Comments on this clone: Its antigen is undetermined.

Sequenced here: CD4+ T cells from blood, sampled before liver transplant. The chain carries TRBV10-3 and TRBJ1-2; 9 bases fit TRBD1. This receptor was obtained from a human donor who received a liver transplant. CDR3 sequence (DNA): TGTGCCATCAGTGAGTCGGTTCCGGGACAGGGACTTTATGGCTACACCTTC. Translating it yields CAISESVPGQGLYGYTF.